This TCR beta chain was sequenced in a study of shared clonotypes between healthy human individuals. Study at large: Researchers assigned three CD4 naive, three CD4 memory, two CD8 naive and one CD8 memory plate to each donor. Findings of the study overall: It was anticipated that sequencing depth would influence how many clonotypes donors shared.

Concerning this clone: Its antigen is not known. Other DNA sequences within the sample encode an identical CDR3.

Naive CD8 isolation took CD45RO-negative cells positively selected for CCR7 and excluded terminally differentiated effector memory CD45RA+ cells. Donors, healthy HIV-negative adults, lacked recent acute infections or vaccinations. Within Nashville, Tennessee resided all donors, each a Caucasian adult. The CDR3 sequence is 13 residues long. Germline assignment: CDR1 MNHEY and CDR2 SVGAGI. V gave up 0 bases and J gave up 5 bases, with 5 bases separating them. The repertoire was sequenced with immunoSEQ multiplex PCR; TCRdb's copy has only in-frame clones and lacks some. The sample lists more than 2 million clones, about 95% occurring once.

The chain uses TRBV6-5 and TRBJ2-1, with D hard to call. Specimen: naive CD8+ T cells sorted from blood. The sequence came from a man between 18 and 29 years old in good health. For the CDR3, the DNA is TGTGCCAGCAGTTACTCGGCGGACAATGAGCAGTTCTTC. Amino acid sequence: CASSYSADNEQFF.